The next 31 T cell receptor beta chains were all read from a single sample in a study of cytomegalovirus exposure and HLA in healthy donors. Researchers ran the PCR with 60 Vbeta and 13 Jbeta primers. The method was immunoSEQ multiplex PCR; TCRdb's version includes in-frame clones alone and lacks a portion of them. The sample consists of 140,000 to 150,000 clones, 60% to 85% of them appearing once. The sequenced sample consisted of PBMCs. All receptors come from a man between 35 and 55 years old in good health and CMV-seropositive.

The rearrangement links TRBV10-2 to TRBJ2-2; D not certain. Per the germline V gene, CDR1 is WSHSY and CDR2 is SAAADI. CDR3 length: 16 residues. Trimming removed 1 base at V and 4 bases at J, with 13 bases between. The CDR3 is CASSELGLNPTGELFF. CDR3 coding DNA: TGCGCCAGCAGTGAGTTGGGCCTTAACCCCACCGGGGAGCTGTTTTTT.

The chain joins TRBV7-2 to TRBJ2-7, with 9 positions matching TRBD2. This CDR3 contains 15 residues. J lost 4 bases, V lost 2 bases, and 6 bases had no gene match. Germline loops: CDR1 SGHTA, CDR2 FQGNSA. The CDR3 nucleotides are TGTGCCAGCAGCTTAAGAGCTAGCGGGGCATACGAGCAGTACTTC. The encoded protein is CASSLRASGAYEQYF.

CDR3 sequence: CASSPERTSYNEQFF. The CDR3 DNA reads as TGTGCCAGCAGTCCAGAGCGGACCTCCTACAATGAGCAGTTCTTC. V is TRBV11-2 and J is TRBJ2-1, with D possibly TRBD2 on 5 matching bases. V was clipped by 6 bases and J by 0 bases, with 12 bases between them. Germline loops: CDR1 SGHAT, CDR2 FQNNGV. This CDR3 is 15 amino acids long.

The gene calls are TRBV5-1 and TRBJ2-7; D may be TRBD1 (5 bases). Germline V gene sequence: CDR1 SGHRS, CDR2 YFSETQ. The CDR3 has 16 residues. Trimming pared 0 bases from V and 0 bases from J, leaving 13 bases between. The CDR3 DNA reads TGCGCCAGCAGCTTGGATCCAGGGATGAGCTCCTACGAGCAGTACTTC. Protein sequence: CASSLDPGMSSYEQYF.

The chain links TRBV7-8 to TRBJ1-1; TRBD1 agrees at 7 bases. With 1 base clipped from V and 1 base from J, the junction kept 3 bases outside the gene matches. CDR1 is SGHVS, CDR2 FQNEAQ, per germline. This CDR3 has 15 residues. The CDR3 bases are TGTGCCAGCAGCTTAGGCGGGACAGCGAACACTGAAGCTTTCTTT. Encoded protein: CASSLGGTANTEAFF. The full variable domain, with the rest looked up from reference TRBV7-8 and TRBJ1-1, is GAGVSQSPRYKVAKRGQDVALRCDPISGHVSLFWYQQALGQGPEFLTYFQNEAQLDKSGLPSDRFFAERPEGSVSTLKIQRTQQEDSAVYLCASSLGGTANTEAFFGQGTRLTVV.

In its sample, this clone was seen a few times. The chain recombines TRBV4-1 with TRBJ2-5; D may be TRBD2 (5 bases). Near its end, the DNA agrees better with TRBJ2-7, so the J call may be wrong. The germline gives CDR1 MGHRA, CDR2 YSYEKL. This CDR3 comprises 15 residues. The CDR3 DNA is TGCGCCAGCAGACTAGAAAGTGAGAGCTCCTACGAGCAGTACTTC. Translating gives CASRLESESSYEQYF.

The sample holds a few counts of this clone. V is TRBV6-5 and J is TRBJ2-7, with TRBD1 as a possible D gene (6 bases). V was trimmed by 6 bases and J by 7 bases, leaving 16 bases between them. Germline-derived CDR1 and CDR2 are MNHEY and SVGAGI. The CDR3 consists of 13 residues. The CDR3 region has the DNA TGTGCCAGCAGACCGGACAGCGCTAGGGAGCAGTACTTC. Protein: CASRPDSAREQYF.

The chain links TRBV28 to TRBJ1-1, with 9 bases identical to TRBD1. CDR1 MDHEN and CDR2 SYDVKM come from the germline V gene. V lost 7 bases and J lost 7; bases outside the gene matches: 7. The CDR3 is made up of 13 amino acids. CDR3 DNA sequence: TGTGCCAGCATTTACAGGGGGCAGGGTGAAGCTTTCTTT. Its translation is CASIYRGQGEAFF.

V and J are TRBV6-1 and TRBJ2-7; a weak D match, TRBD1 (5 bases). This CDR3 region has 11 residues. Per germline, CDR1 MNHNS and CDR2 SASEGT. V lost 4 bases and J lost 6, with 7 bases in between. The chain's CDR3 is CASSAQGEQYF. Here the CDR3 DNA reads TGTGCCAGCAGTGCCCAGGGCGAGCAGTACTTC.

The V gene is TRBV2, the J gene TRBJ2-3; 12 bases map to TRBD2. With 4 bases clipped from V and 6 bases from J, the junction kept 5 bases outside the gene matches. CDR1 is SNHLY, CDR2 FYNNEI, per germline. The CDR3 loop spans 15 amino acids. The CDR3, as DNA: TGTGCCAGCAGTGGACTAGCGGGAGTGGTGGATACGCAGTATTTT. Amino acid sequence: CASSGLAGVVDTQYF.

The rearrangement links TRBV7-6 to TRBJ2-7; D is unclear. The CDR3 is 12 residues long. CDR1 and CDR2 (germline): SGHVS, FNYEAQ. With 4 bases removed from V and 4 bases from J, the gap between germline ends came to 8 bases. The CDR3, as DNA: TGTGCCAGCAGCTCCGGAGAATACGAGCAGTACTTC. Protein product: CASSSGEYEQYF. The entire variable domain, with the rest obtained from reference TRBV7-6 and TRBJ2-7, is as follows: GAGVSQSPRYKVTKRGQDVALRCDPISGHVSLYWYRQALGQGPEFLTYFNYEAQQDKSGLPNDRFSAERPEGSISTLTIQRTEQRDSAMYRCASSSGEYEQYFGPGTRLTVT.

The table lists this clone with a few counts. This chain links TRBV7-6 with TRBJ2-1; 7 bases align to TRBD2. Germline CDR1 is SGHVS and CDR2 is FNYEAQ. The CDR3 is 15 residues long. Trimming at V came to 1 base and at J to 4 bases, leaving 4 bases not matched to a gene. The CDR3 DNA reads TGTGCCAGCAGCTTAGTTGGGGGAGGGTACAATGAGCAGTTCTTC. Translation: CASSLVGGGYNEQFF.

V usage is TRBV11-2 and J usage is TRBJ2-7; 8 nucleotides align to TRBD2. Germline CDR1 and CDR2: SGHAT and FQNNGV. The CDR3 runs 20 residues. Trimming removed 0 bases from V and 2 bases from J; junction bases left unmatched: 18. As DNA, the CDR3 is TGTGCCAGCAGCTTAGAGCGCGCGGGAGGCCCTAAACCTATCCCCTACGAGCAGTACTTC. This gives the protein CASSLERAGGPKPIPYEQYF. Filled out from reference TRBV11-2 and TRBJ2-7, the complete variable domain reads EAGVAQSPRYKIIEKRQSVAFWCNPISGHATLYWYQQILGQGPKLLIQFQNNGVVDDSQLPKDRFSAERLKGVDSTLKIQPAKLEDSAVYLCASSLERAGGPKPIPYEQYFGPGTRLTVT.

In this sample, this clone turned up a few times. J is TRBJ1-1 and V is TRBV18; D call uncertain. The CDR3 consists of 14 residues. Per germline, CDR1 KGHSH and CDR2 LQKENI. V was cut by 9 bases and J by 1 base, with 15 bases left in between. CDR3 in DNA: TGTGCCAGTAAGGCGGGTGAAGAGAACACTGAAGCTTTCTTT. Amino acid sequence: CASKAGEENTEAFF.

The gene calls are TRBV10-3 and TRBJ2-7; 8 nucleotides align to TRBD1. The CDR3 is made up of 12 amino acids. Germline V gene lookup returns CDR1 ENHRY and CDR2 SYGVKD. The V segment lost 10 bases and the J segment 0 bases; nucleotides outside the gene matches: 2. The CDR3 spells CATGTGSYEQYF. CDR3 nucleotide sequence: TGTGCCACCGGGACAGGCTCCTACGAGCAGTACTTC.

The CDR3 DNA reads TGTGCCAGCAGCTTAGAGGCACCCTACAATGAGCAGTTCTTC. Translating it yields CASSLEAPYNEQFF. The rearrangement joins TRBV5-5 to TRBJ2-1; D unresolved. The CDR3 is 14 residues long. CDR1 is SGHKS and CDR2 is YYEKEE in the germline V gene (reference sequence). Trimming took 2 bases from V and 2 from J, leaving 8 bases between them.

J is TRBJ2-1 and V is TRBV6-4; no reliable D call. CDR3 length: 13 residues. The germline CDR1 and CDR2 sequences are MRHNA and SNTAGT. The V end was cut by 3 bases, the J end by 3 bases, with 6 bases between. The CDR3 region is CASSEQNYNEQFF. The CDR3 bases are TGTGCCAGCAGTGAACAGAACTACAATGAGCAGTTCTTC.

The V and J genes are TRBV16 and TRBJ2-5, with D tentatively TRBD1 (6 bases). The CDR3 covers 14 residues. The germline V and J ends were trimmed by 4 bases and 4 bases, with 13 bases remaining between them. In germline, CDR1 is KGHSY, CDR2 FQNENV. CDR3: CASSLKGTRETQYF. The DNA for the CDR3 is TGTGCCAGCAGCCTAAAGGGGACACGAGAGACCCAGTACTTC.

The chain couples TRBV9 to TRBJ2-3; tentative D call: TRBD2 (7 bases). The CDR3 contains 23 residues. Trimming pared 2 bases from V and 2 bases from J, leaving 36 bases between. Germline values: CDR1 SGDLS, CDR2 YYNGEE. In DNA form, the CDR3 reads TGTGCCAGCAGCGTCACTCCGGGACACAACCCTAGCGGACTCCCGATAGACACAGATACGCAGTATTTT. Amino acids: CASSVTPGHNPSGLPIDTDTQYF.

This clone was recorded only once. The J gene is TRBJ2-5, the V gene TRBV28, with TRBD2 matching over 9 bases. Unmatched junction bases numbered 6, after V lost 7 bases and J lost 6 bases. CDR3 length: 13 residues. Germline values: CDR1 MDHEN, CDR2 SYDVKM. In DNA form, the CDR3 reads TGTGCCAGCATAGGACTAGCGAGGAAGACCCAGTACTTC. This sequence encodes CASIGLARKTQYF. Drawing the rest from reference TRBV28 and TRBJ2-5, the complete variable domain is DVKVTQSSRYLVKRTGEKVFLECVQDMDHENMFWYRQDPGLGLRLIYFSYDVKMKEKGDIPEGYSVSREKKERFSLILESASTNQTSMYLCASIGLARKTQYFGPGTRLLVL.

The chain links TRBV7-6 to TRBJ1-3; possibly TRBD1 for D (6 bases). Germline CDR1 is SGHVS and CDR2 is FNYEAQ. There are 15 residues in the CDR3. The V gene lost 2 bases and the J gene lost 8 bases, with 16 bases spanning the gap. The CDR3 reads CASSLNWAGVDTIYF. CDR3 sequence (DNA): TGTGCCAGCAGCTTAAATTGGGCAGGGGTAGACACCATATATTTT.

The chain joins TRBV6-6 to TRBJ1-5, with a weak D call TRBD1 (6 bases). Trimming shortened V by 6 bases and J by 4 bases, and 13 bases separated the two germline ends. CDR1 is MNHNY and CDR2 is SVGAGI in the germline V gene (reference sequence). The CDR3 extends over 14 amino acids. Written as DNA, the CDR3 is TGTGCCAGCAGAGCCGACAGGCTTAATCAGCCCCAGCATTTT. It encodes CASRADRLNQPQHF.

V and J are TRBV5-1 and TRBJ2-1; D uncertain. Germline V gene lookup returns CDR1 SGHRS and CDR2 YFSETQ. The CDR3 extends over 14 amino acids. V lost 2 bases to trimming and J lost 8 bases, with 14 bases between them. The CDR3 protein is CASSLALPPDEQFF. CDR3 nucleotides: TGCGCCAGCAGCTTAGCGCTTCCTCCAGATGAGCAGTTCTTC.

The chain carries TRBV30 and TRBJ1-6; weak D call: TRBD1 (5 bases). V lost 5 bases and J lost 7, with 15 bases in between. The CDR3 runs 14 residues. Germline values: CDR1 GTSNPN, CDR2 SVGIG (reference sequence). The CDR3 spells CAWAQGGSNSPLHF. In DNA, the CDR3 is TGTGCCTGGGCCCAGGGAGGGAGCAATTCACCCCTCCACTTT. The full variable domain, completed using reference TRBV30 and TRBJ1-6, is SQTIHQWPATLVQPVGSPLSLECTVEGTSNPNLYWYRQAAGRGLQLLFYSVGIGQISSEVPQNLSASRPQDRQFILSSKKLLLSDSGFYLCAWAQGGSNSPLHFGNGTRLTVT.

This clone occurred a few times. V is TRBV7-9 and J is TRBJ1-2; D ambiguous. Germline V lookup: CDR1 SEHNR, CDR2 FQNEAQ (reference sequence). The CDR3 consists of 14 residues. The V end was cut by 8 bases, the J end by 5 bases, with 18 bases between. CDR3: CASQIDQEGYGYTF. CDR3 DNA: TGTGCCAGCCAGATCGACCAGGAAGGTTATGGCTACACCTTC. The whole variable domain, filled in from reference TRBV7-9 and TRBJ1-2, reads DTGVSQNPRHKITKRGQNVTFRCDPISEHNRLYWYRQTLGQGPEFLTYFQNEAQLEKSRLLSDRFSAERPKGSFSTLEIQRTEQGDSAMYLCASQIDQEGYGYTFGSGTRLTVV.

This rearrangement joins TRBV27 to TRBJ2-6; TRBD1 aligns across 8 bases. Germline-derived CDR1 and CDR2 are MNHEY and SMNVEV (reference sequence). V gave up 10 bases and J gave up 0 bases; unmatched junction bases: 14. The CDR3 runs 18 residues. This CDR3 is CATHRGQGISSGANVLTF. CDR3 DNA sequence: TGTGCCACGCACCGCGGACAGGGTATCTCCTCTGGGGCCAACGTCCTGACTTTC.

The V and J genes are TRBV5-5 and TRBJ2-1, with 10 bases lining up with TRBD1. V trimming: 0 bases; J trimming: 6 bases; junction bases outside the gene matches: 6. The CDR3 sequence is 16 residues long. Germline V gene sequence: CDR1 SGHKS, CDR2 YYEKEE (reference sequence). The CDR3 loop is CASSLGQGALINEQFF. In DNA, the CDR3 is TGTGCCAGCAGCTTGGGACAGGGGGCGCTGATCAATGAGCAGTTCTTC.

This sequence joins TRBV5-6 and TRBJ1-2, with TRBD1 matching 7 bases. CDR1 is SGHDT, CDR2 YYEEEE, per germline. V lost 2 bases and J lost 1; bases outside the gene matches: 11. The CDR3 consists of 17 residues. Here the CDR3 reads CASSFVAGGIVNYGYTF. The CDR3 coding sequence is TGTGCCAGCAGCTTTGTGGCAGGGGGGATCGTTAACTATGGCTACACCTTC. The full variable domain, completed using reference TRBV5-6 and TRBJ1-2, is DAGVTQSPTHLIKTRGQQVTLRCSPKSGHDTVSWYQQALGQGPQFIFQYYEEEERQRGNFPDRFSGHQFPNYSSELNVNALLLGDSALYLCASSFVAGGIVNYGYTFGSGTRLTVV.

The gene calls are TRBV4-2 and TRBJ1-2; D ambiguous. Germline-derived CDR1 and CDR2 are LGHNA and YNFKEQ. CDR3 length: 15 amino acids. The V end was cut by 2 bases, the J end by 4 bases, with 14 bases between. As DNA, the CDR3 is TGTGCCAGCAGCCAACTTCCCACAGCCTCCTATGGCTACACCTTC. Translated, it gives CASSQLPTASYGYTF.

The chain recombines TRBV18 with TRBJ1-5; 11 bases fit TRBD1. Unmatched junction bases numbered 10, after V lost 3 bases and J lost 0 bases. The CDR3 contains 19 residues. Germline-derived CDR1 and CDR2 are KGHSH and LQKENI. The CDR3 spells CASSPPGTGGIDSNQPQHF. The CDR3, as DNA: TGTGCCAGCTCACCTCCCGGGACAGGGGGAATTGATAGCAATCAGCCCCAGCATTTT.

This clone has just a few counts. The chain uses TRBV19 and TRBJ1-2; D is uncertain. Trimming shortened V by 3 bases and J by 6 bases, and 14 bases separated the two germline ends. The germline V gene encodes CDR1 LNHDA and CDR2 SQIVND (reference sequence). The CDR3 is made up of 14 amino acids. The CDR3 coding sequence is TGTGCCAGTAGTATTCGTCAGGTGCCTGATGGCTACACCTTC. Its protein is CASSIRQVPDGYTF. Full variable domain (rest looked up from reference TRBV19 and TRBJ1-2): DGGITQSPKYLFRKEGQNVTLSCEQNLNHDAMYWYRQDPGQGLRLIYYSQIVNDFQKGDIAEGYSVSREKKESFPLTVTSAQKNPTAFYLCASSIRQVPDGYTFGSGTRLTVV.